What follows is one T cell receptor beta chain and its context. This clonotype showed up many times. Its antigen has not been determined. Base quality data are lacking; no much larger clone is found one base away. The library was made by PCR. The data were produced on an Illumina HiSeq 2500. To normalize quantification of the TCRbeta repertoire, the TCR libraries were built with molecular barcoding that relied on unique molecular identifiers. TCRdb reran the public reads through fastp at Q25 and MiXCR, keeping productive beta chains. Every distinct CDR3 protein forms one entry, paired with its most common genes and DNA. The sample table records roughly 400,000 distinct CDR3 sequences; roughly 22% of these occur just once. The top ten constitute 3.8% of the sample. The data were taken from a study of T-cell reconstitution after alpha-beta-depleted transplantation in children (dated by TCRdb to 2015 to 2016). The study in broad terms: The study quantitatively tracked T-cell immune reconstitution after TCRalphabeta/CD19-depleted allogeneic hematopoietic cell transplantation in children using TCR repertoire profiling.

From a lookup of the germline V gene, CDR1 and CDR2 are ENHRY and SYGVKD. There are 14 amino acids in the CDR3, from cysteine to phenylalanine inclusive. Only the CDR3 portion is preserved as DNA: 42 bases, with reading frame beginning at the first base. V drops 3 bases and J drops 7 bases, leaving 13 bases in between. The specimen was PBMCs from the stem cell graft donor, collected from the stem cell graft. The rearranged segments are TRBV10-3 and TRBJ2-1; tentative D gene TRBD1, with 5 bases matching. This sequence was found in a human donor who donated a stem cell graft to a child with acute myeloid leukemia. The sequence in DNA is TGTGCCATCAGTGAAAGACAGAGTCTTAATGAGCAGTTCTTC. Translated, it reads CAISERQSLNEQFF.